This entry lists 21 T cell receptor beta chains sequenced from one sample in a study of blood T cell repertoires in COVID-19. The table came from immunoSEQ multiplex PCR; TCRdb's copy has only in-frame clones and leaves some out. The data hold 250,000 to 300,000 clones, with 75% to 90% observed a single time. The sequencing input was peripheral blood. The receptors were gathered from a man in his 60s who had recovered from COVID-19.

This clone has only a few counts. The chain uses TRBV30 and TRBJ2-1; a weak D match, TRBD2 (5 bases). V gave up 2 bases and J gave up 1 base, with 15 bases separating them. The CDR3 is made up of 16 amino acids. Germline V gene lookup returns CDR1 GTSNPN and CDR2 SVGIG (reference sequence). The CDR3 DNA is TGTGCCTGGAGTCCACTTCTAGCCGGATCCTACAATGAGCAGTTCTTC. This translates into CAWSPLLAGSYNEQFF. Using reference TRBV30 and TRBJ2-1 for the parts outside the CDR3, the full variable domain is SQTIHQWPATLVQPVGSPLSLECTVEGTSNPNLYWYRQAAGRGLQLLFYSVGIGQISSEVPQNLSASRPQDRQFILSSKKLLLSDSGFYLCAWSPLLAGSYNEQFFGPGTRLTVL.

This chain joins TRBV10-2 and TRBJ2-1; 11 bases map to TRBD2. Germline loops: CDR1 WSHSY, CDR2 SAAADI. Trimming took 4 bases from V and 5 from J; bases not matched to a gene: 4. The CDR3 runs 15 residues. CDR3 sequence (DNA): TGCGCCAGCAGTGTGTCGGGACTAGCGGACAATGAGCAGTTCTTC. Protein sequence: CASSVSGLADNEQFF.

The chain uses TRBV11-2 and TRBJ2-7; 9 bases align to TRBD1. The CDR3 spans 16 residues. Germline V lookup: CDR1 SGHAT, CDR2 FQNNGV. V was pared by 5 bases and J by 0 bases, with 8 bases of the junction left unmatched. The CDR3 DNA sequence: TGTGCCAGCAGCGATCCGGGACAGGGCTCCTCCTACGAGCAGTACTTC. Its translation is CASSDPGQGSSYEQYF.

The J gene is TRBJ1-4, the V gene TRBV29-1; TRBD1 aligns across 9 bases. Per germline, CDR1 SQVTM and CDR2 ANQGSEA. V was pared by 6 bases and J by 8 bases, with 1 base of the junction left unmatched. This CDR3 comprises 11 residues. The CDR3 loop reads CSVDRGEKLFF. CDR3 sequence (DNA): TGCAGCGTGGACAGGGGCGAAAAACTGTTTTTT.

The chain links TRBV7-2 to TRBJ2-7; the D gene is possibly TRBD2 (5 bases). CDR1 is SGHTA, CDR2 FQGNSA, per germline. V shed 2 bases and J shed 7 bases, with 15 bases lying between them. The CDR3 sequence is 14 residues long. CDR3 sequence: CASSLLGRTGEQYF. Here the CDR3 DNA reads TGTGCCAGCAGCTTACTTGGCAGGACGGGGGAGCAGTACTTC.

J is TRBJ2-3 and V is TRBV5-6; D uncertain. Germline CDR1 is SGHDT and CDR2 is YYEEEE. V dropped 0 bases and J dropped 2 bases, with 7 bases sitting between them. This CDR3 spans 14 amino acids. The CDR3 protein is CASSLETYTDTQYF. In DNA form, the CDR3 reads TGTGCCAGCAGCTTGGAGACTTACACAGATACGCAGTATTTT.

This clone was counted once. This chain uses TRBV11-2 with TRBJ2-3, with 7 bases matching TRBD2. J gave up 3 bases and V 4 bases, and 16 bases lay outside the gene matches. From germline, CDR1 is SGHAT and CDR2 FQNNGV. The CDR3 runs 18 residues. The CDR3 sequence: CASSSGRVASGITDTQYF. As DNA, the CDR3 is TGTGCCAGCAGCTCGGGGAGGGTCGCAAGCGGGATAACAGATACGCAGTATTTT.

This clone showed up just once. CDR3 coding DNA: TGTGCCAGCAGTCCCCGGGACAGGGCTTACAATGAGCAGTTCTTC. It encodes CASSPRDRAYNEQFF. The chain recombines TRBV6-5 with TRBJ2-1, with 9 bases identical to TRBD1. The length of the CDR3 is 15 residues. The V segment lost 5 bases and the J segment 4 bases; nucleotides outside the gene matches: 6. Germline V CDR1 and CDR2: MNHEY, SVGAGI.

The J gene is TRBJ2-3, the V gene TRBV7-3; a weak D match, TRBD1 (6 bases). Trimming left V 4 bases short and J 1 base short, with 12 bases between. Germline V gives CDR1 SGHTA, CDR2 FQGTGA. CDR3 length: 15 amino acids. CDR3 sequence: CASSSGTRGTDTQYF. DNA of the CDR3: TGTGCCAGCAGCTCCGGGACAAGGGGCACAGATACGCAGTATTTT.

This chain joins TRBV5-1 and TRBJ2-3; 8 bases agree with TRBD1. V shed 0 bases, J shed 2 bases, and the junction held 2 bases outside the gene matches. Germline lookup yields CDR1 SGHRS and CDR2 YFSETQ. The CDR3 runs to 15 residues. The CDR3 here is CASSLGTGFTDTQYF. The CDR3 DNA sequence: TGCGCCAGCAGCTTGGGGACAGGGTTCACAGATACGCAGTATTTT.

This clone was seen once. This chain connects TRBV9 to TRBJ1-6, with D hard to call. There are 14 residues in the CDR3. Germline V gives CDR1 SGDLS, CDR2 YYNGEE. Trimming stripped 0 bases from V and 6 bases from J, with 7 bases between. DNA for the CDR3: TGTGCCAGCAGCGTAGTTTCCGGTAATTCACCCCTCCACTTT. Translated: CASSVVSGNSPLHF.

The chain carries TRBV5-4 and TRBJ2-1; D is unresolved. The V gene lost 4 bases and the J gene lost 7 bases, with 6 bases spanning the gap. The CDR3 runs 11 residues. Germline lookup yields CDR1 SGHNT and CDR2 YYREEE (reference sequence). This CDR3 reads CASSLSNEQFF. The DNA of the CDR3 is TGTGCCAGCAGCCTTAGTAATGAGCAGTTCTTC.

The CDR3 protein is CASSVGGARSTEAFF. As DNA, the CDR3 is TGTGCCAGCAGCGTTGGAGGGGCGCGATCTACTGAAGCTTTCTTT. The chain couples TRBV9 to TRBJ1-1; D perhaps matches TRBD1 (5 bases). Germline V CDR1 and CDR2: SGDLS, YYNGEE. Trimming stripped 2 bases from V and 5 bases from J, with 16 bases between. The CDR3 covers 15 residues.

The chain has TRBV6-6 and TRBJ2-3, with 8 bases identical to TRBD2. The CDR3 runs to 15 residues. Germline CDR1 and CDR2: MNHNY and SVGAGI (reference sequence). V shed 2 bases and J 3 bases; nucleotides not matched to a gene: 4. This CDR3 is CASSYGTSMTDTQYF. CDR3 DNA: TGTGCCAGCAGTTACGGGACTAGTATGACAGATACGCAGTATTTT.

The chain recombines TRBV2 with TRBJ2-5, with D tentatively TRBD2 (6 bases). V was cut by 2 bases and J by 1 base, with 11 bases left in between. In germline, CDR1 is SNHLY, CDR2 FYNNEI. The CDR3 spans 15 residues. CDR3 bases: TGTGCCAGCAGTGAATTGGCGGGGCCCCAAGAGACCCAGTACTTC. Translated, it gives CASSELAGPQETQYF.

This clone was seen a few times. This CDR3 is CASSDLIRTGGDTQYF. DNA of the CDR3: TGTGCCAGCAGCGACCTAATCCGGACAGGGGGAGATACGCAGTATTTT. The J gene is TRBJ2-3, the V gene TRBV19; 10 bases map to TRBD1. The germline V gene has CDR1 LNHDA and CDR2 SQIVND (reference sequence). The CDR3 spans 16 residues. The junction had 14 bases not matched to a gene; V was cut back by 9 bases and J by 5 bases.

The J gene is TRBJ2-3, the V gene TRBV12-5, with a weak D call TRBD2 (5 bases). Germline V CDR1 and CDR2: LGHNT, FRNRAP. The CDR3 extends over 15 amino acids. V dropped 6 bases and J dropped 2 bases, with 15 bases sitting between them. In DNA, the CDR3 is TGTGCTAGTGGCCCGGACGGGAAGATCACAGATACGCAGTATTTT. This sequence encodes CASGPDGKITDTQYF.

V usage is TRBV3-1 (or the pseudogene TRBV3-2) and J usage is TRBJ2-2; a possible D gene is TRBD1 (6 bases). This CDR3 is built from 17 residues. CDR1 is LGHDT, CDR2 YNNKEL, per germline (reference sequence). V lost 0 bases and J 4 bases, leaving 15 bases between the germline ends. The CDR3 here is CASSQDSRTETTGELFF. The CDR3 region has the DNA TGTGCCAGCAGCCAAGATTCAAGGACAGAGACCACCGGGGAGCTGTTTTTT.

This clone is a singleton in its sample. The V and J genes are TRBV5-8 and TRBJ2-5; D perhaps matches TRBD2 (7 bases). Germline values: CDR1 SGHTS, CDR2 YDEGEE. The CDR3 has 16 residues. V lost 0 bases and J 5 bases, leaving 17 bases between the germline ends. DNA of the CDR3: TGTGCCAGCAGCTTGGGATTAGCGGAGGGGGGGGAGACCCAGTACTTC. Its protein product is CASSLGLAEGGETQYF.

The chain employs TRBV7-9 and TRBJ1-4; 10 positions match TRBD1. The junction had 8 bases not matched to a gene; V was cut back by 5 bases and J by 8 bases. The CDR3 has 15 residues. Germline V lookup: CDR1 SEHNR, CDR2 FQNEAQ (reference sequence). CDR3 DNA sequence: TGTGCCAGCAGCCAGCCGGGACAGGGGTCCGAAAAACTGTTTTTT. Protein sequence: CASSQPGQGSEKLFF.

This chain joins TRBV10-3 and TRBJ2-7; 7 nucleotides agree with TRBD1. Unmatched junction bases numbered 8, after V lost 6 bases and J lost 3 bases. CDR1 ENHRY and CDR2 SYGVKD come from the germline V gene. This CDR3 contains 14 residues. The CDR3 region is CAISEYRGDYEQYF. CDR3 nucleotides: TGTGCCATCAGCGAATACAGGGGAGACTACGAGCAGTACTTC.